These T cell receptor beta chains were read from a single sample in a study of blood T cell repertoires in COVID-19. Sequencing was performed with immunoSEQ multiplex PCR; in TCRdb, only in-frame clones are kept and a portion is missing. Here the sample spans some 110,000 clones, about nine tenths being singletons. The sequenced sample consisted of peripheral blood. These receptor sequences come from a human donor in a cohort sampled during active COVID-19. Both conserved end residues are part of each CDR3. A D gene is named only where the DNA matches it firmly. Not every row has a clone size; where given, it reads once, few, many or a size class.

abundance	v_gene	j_gene	d_gene	CDR3aa	CDR3nt
-	TRBV24-1	TRBJ2-2	TRBD2	CATSESTSAGELFF	TGTGCCACCAGTGAATCGACTAGCGCCGGGGAGCTGTTTTTT
-	TRBV7-9	TRBJ2-7	TRBD2	CASSPKGLAGGLGEQYF	TGTGCCAGCAGCCCAAAGGGACTAGCGGGAGGGCTGGGCGAGCAGTACTTC
-	TRBV12-3/TRBV12-4	TRBJ2-1	-	CASSFGGNEQFF	TGTGCCAGCAGTTTCGGGGGAAATGAGCAGTTCTTC
-	TRBV5-4	TRBJ2-2	TRBD2	CASSPGLAGVIGELFF	TGTGCCAGCAGCCCGGGACTAGCGGGAGTGATCGGGGAGCTGTTTTTT
-	TRBV4-1	TRBJ2-7	TRBD1	CASSQPGQAVYEQYF	TGCGCCAGCAGCCAACCAGGACAGGCAGTCTACGAGCAGTACTTC
once	TRBV29-1	TRBJ2-5	TRBD1	CSVEATKGQGIETQYF	TGCAGCGTTGAGGCTACTAAGGGACAGGGGATAGAGACCCAGTACTTC
-	TRBV6-5	TRBJ1-1	-	CASIRVAGSTEAFF	TGTGCCAGCATCAGGGTGGCAGGGTCCACTGAAGCTTTCTTT
-	TRBV12-3/TRBV12-4	TRBJ1-4	-	CASSAFQEKLFF	TGTGCCAGCAGTGCCTTCCAGGAAAAACTGTTTTTT
once	TRBV5-1	TRBJ1-1	-	CASSFGMTAEAFF	TGCGCCAGCAGCTTCGGGATGACTGCTGAAGCTTTCTTT
-	TRBV10-3	TRBJ2-3	TRBD2	CAISESLAGGHLSTDTQYF	TGTGCCATCAGTGAGTCCCTAGCGGGGGGCCACCTTAGCACAGATACGCAGTATTTT
-	TRBV19	TRBJ2-5	TRBD2	CASSIFPGLAGRETQYF	TGTGCCAGTAGTATCTTCCCCGGACTAGCGGGGCGAGAGACCCAGTACTTC
-	TRBV25-1	TRBJ2-1	TRBD2	CASSRLAETNEQFF	TGTGCCAGCAGCCGACTAGCGGAGACCAATGAGCAGTTCTTC
-	TRBV7-9	TRBJ1-2	TRBD1	CASSLSTGGVYGYTF	TGTGCCAGCAGCTTAAGCACAGGGGGTGTCTATGGCTACACCTTC
-	TRBV13	TRBJ2-3	TRBD1	CASSSLVEGATDTQYF	TGTGCCAGCAGCTCCCTAGTTGAGGGGGCCACAGATACGCAGTATTTT
few	TRBV7-8	TRBJ1-2	TRBD1	CASSFEDRGWEGYTF	TGTGCCAGCAGCTTCGAGGACAGGGGGTGGGAAGGCTACACCTTC
-	TRBV24-1	TRBJ1-6	TRBD1	CATSDLRQGRTPLHF	TGTGCCACCAGTGATTTGAGACAGGGGAGGACACCCCTCCACTTT
-	TRBV5-1	TRBJ1-3	-	CASSLRPGGSSGNTIYF	TGCGCCAGCAGCTTGAGGCCTGGAGGGAGCTCTGGAAACACCATATATTTT
few	TRBV12-5	TRBJ2-3	-	CASGLPVTDTQYF	TGTGCTAGTGGTTTGCCCGTTACAGATACGCAGTATTTT
-	TRBV7-2	TRBJ2-3	-	CASSLDASAQGTDTQYF	TGTGCCAGCAGCTTAGACGCTAGCGCCCAAGGAACAGATACGCAGTATTTT
-	TRBV20-1	TRBJ2-3	TRBD2	CSASNPVGEGTDTQYF	TGCAGTGCTAGTAACCCCGTGGGGGAGGGAACAGATACGCAGTATTTT
-	TRBV25-1	TRBJ1-3	TRBD1	CASSEYTGAGNTIYF	TGTGCCAGCAGTGAATATACAGGGGCTGGAAACACCATATATTTT
-	TRBV10-1	TRBJ2-3	TRBD2	CASSRGRDYPNTDTQYF	TGCGCCAGCAGCCGGGGAAGGGACTACCCAAACACAGATACGCAGTATTTT
once	TRBV18	TRBJ2-2	TRBD2	CASSPLSPASGGADRELFF	TGTGCCAGCTCACCATTATCCCCGGCTAGCGGGGGGGCCGACCGGGAGCTGTTTTTT
-	TRBV3-1/TRBV3-2	TRBJ1-3	TRBD1	CASSQGAGGDRAIYF	TGTGCCAGCAGCCAAGGAGCCGGAGGGGACAGGGCCATATATTTT
-	TRBV5-1	TRBJ1-4	-	CASSPLPMAADEKLFF	TGCGCCAGCAGCCCCCTCCCAATGGCCGCGGATGAAAAACTGTTTTTT
-	TRBV7-2	TRBJ2-5	TRBD2	CASFPRGGGETQYF	TGTGCCAGCTTTCCGCGGGGGGGCGGGGAGACCCAGTACTTC
-	TRBV5-1	TRBJ1-2	-	CASSLLQGERDGYTF	TGCGCCAGCAGCTTGCTCCAGGGCGAGCGGGATGGCTACACCTTC
-	TRBV24-1	TRBJ2-3	TRBD2	CATSGASGIGDTQYF	TGTGCCACCAGTGGGGCTAGCGGGATCGGCGATACGCAGTATTTT
-	TRBV13	TRBJ2-7	-	CASLKAGAGREQYF	TGTGCCAGCCTAAAGGCGGGGGCGGGTCGCGAGCAGTACTTC
-	TRBV18	TRBJ1-5	TRBD1	CASSDDRGSNQPQHF	TGTGCCAGCTCGGACGACAGGGGTAGCAATCAGCCCCAGCATTTT
-	TRBV24-1	TRBJ2-3	-	CATRDRLGTDTQYF	TGTGCCACCAGGGACAGATTGGGCACAGATACGCAGTATTTT
-	TRBV14	TRBJ2-7	TRBD2	CASSGEGYGEQYF	TGTGCCAGCTCCGGGGAGGGCTATGGCGAGCAGTACTTC
-	TRBV6-5	TRBJ2-1	TRBD2	CASSLRTSVGEQFF	TGTGCCAGCAGTCTTAGGACTAGCGTCGGTGAGCAGTTCTTC
-	TRBV29-1	TRBJ2-7	-	CSVEVGGPYEQYF	TGCAGCGTTGAGGTCGGCGGTCCCTACGAGCAGTACTTC
-	TRBV19	TRBJ2-7	-	CASSSRQVSTEQYF	TGTGCCAGTAGTTCCCGACAGGTTTCTACGGAGCAGTACTTC
once	TRBV29-1	TRBJ1-2	-	CSVEVGVRTAPNYGYTF	TGCAGCGTTGAAGTTGGGGTCCGGACAGCTCCTAACTATGGCTACACCTTC
-	TRBV5-1	TRBJ2-3	-	CASSLQELDTQYF	TGCGCCAGCAGCTTACAGGAGTTGGATACGCAGTATTTT
-	TRBV14	TRBJ2-2	-	CASSPQATGELFF	TGTGCCAGCAGCCCACAGGCCACCGGGGAGCTGTTTTTT
-	TRBV5-1	TRBJ1-5	-	CASSLAPGINQPQHF	TGCGCCAGCAGCTTGGCCCCGGGAATCAATCAGCCCCAGCATTTT
-	TRBV28	TRBJ2-1	TRBD2	CASRTSGRYNEQFF	TGTGCCAGCAGGACTAGCGGGAGATACAATGAGCAGTTCTTC
-	TRBV4-1	TRBJ1-2	-	CASSPPRERGYTF	TGCGCCAGCAGCCCCCCCCGGGAGCGTGGCTACACCTTC
-	TRBV11-3	TRBJ1-2	-	CASSLDTGTDGYTF	TGTGCCAGCAGCTTAGATACAGGGACGGACGGCTACACCTTC
-	TRBV11-2	TRBJ1-1	-	CASSLQGNTEAFF	TGTGCCAGCAGCTTACAGGGAAACACTGAAGCTTTCTTT
once	TRBV21-1	TRBJ1-1	-	CASSKVMVSQGRGTEAFF	TGTGCCAGCAGCAAAGTGATGGTCTCCCAGGGCCGTGGGACTGAAGCTTTCTTT
-	TRBV19	TRBJ2-1	TRBD2	CASSIGRTSGRDEQFF	TGTGCCAGTAGTATAGGGCGGACTAGCGGCCGGGATGAGCAGTTCTTC
-	TRBV5-1	TRBJ1-3	-	CASSLRQGGTSGNTIYF	TGCGCCAGCAGCTTGAGGCAGGGCGGCACCTCTGGAAACACCATATATTTT
-	TRBV6-5	TRBJ1-3	TRBD1	CASSLDRSSGNTIYF	TGTGCCAGCAGCTTGGACAGGAGCTCTGGAAACACCATATATTTT
once	TRBV6-1	TRBJ2-7	-	CASSELKAGTYEQYF	TGTGCCAGCAGTGAATTAAAGGCCGGGACCTACGAGCAGTACTTC
-	TRBV6-5	TRBJ2-7	-	CASRVEGVYEQYF	TGTGCCAGCAGAGTTGAGGGGGTTTACGAGCAGTACTTC
-	TRBV7-9	TRBJ2-1	-	CASSSGTQSYNEQFF	TGTGCCAGCAGCTCCGGGACACAGTCCTACAATGAGCAGTTCTTC
-	TRBV5-1	TRBJ2-7	TRBD2	CASTREGSYEQYF	TGCGCCAGCACTCGGGAGGGCTCCTACGAGCAGTACTTC
-	TRBV25-1	TRBJ2-1	TRBD2	CASRPSGGGSYNEQFF	TGTGCCAGCAGACCTAGCGGGGGGGGCTCCTACAATGAGCAGTTCTTC
-	TRBV10-2	TRBJ2-2	-	CASSEVFSTGELFF	TGCGCCAGCAGTGAGGTCTTCAGCACCGGGGAGCTGTTTTTT